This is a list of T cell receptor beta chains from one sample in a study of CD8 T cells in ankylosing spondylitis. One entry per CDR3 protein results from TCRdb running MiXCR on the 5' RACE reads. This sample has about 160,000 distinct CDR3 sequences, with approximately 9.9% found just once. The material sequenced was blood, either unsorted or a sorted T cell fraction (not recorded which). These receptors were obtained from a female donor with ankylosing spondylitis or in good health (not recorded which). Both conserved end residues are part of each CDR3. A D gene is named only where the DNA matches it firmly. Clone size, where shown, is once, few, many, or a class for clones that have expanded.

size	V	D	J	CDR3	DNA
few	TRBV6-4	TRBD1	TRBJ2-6	CASSEGTGAGANVLTF	TGTGCCAGCAGTGAAGGGACAGGGGCCGGGGCCAACGTCCTGACTTTC
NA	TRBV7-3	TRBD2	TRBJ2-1	CASSLLAGIYNEQFF	TGTGCCAGCAGCTTACTAGCGGGAATCTACAATGAGCAGTTCTTC
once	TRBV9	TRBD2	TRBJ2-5	CASSPRSGRETQYF	TGTGCCAGCAGCCCCCGTAGCGGGAGGGAGACCCAGTACTTC
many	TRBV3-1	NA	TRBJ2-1	CASSQEIRAGSSYNEQFF	TGTGCCAGCAGCCAAGAAATTCGCGCGGGCTCCTCCTACAATGAGCAGTTCTTC
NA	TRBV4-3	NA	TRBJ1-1	CASSQDSKWDTTEAFF	TGCGCCAGCAGCCAAGATAGTAAGTGGGACACCACTGAAGCTTTCTTT
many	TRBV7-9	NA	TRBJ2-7	CASQGRGIVEQYF	TGTGCCAGCCAGGGGAGGGGAATCGTCGAGCAGTACTTC
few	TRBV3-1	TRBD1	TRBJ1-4	CASSRGQGTEKLFF	TGTGCCAGCAGCCGGGGACAGGGGACTGAAAAACTGTTTTTT
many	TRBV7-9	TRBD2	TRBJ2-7	CASSLSAGGGEQYF	TGTGCCAGCAGCTTGAGCGCGGGAGGTGGCGAGCAGTACTTC
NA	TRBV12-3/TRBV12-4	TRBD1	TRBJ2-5	CASSWDRATETQYF	TGTGCCAGCAGTTGGGACAGGGCCACGGAGACCCAGTACTTC
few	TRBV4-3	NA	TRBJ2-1	CASSARLAANEQFF	TGCGCCAGCAGCGCCCGACTGGCCGCCAATGAGCAGTTCTTC
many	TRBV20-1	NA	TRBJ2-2	CSARGSIARGDTGELFF	TGCAGTGCTAGAGGCTCTATTGCCCGGGGTGACACCGGGGAGCTGTTTTTT
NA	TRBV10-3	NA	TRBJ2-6	CAIGRDSGSGANVLTF	TGTGCCATCGGACGGGACTCTGGCTCTGGGGCCAACGTCCTGACTTTC
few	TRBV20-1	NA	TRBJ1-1	CSASRGPALNTEAFF	TGCAGTGCTTCCCGCGGACCCGCCCTGAACACTGAAGCTTTCTTT
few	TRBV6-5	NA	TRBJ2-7	CASSYSITGNEQYF	TGTGCCAGCAGTTACTCGATCACGGGAAACGAGCAGTACTTC
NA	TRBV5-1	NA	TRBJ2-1	CASSSRRDSGAEEQFF	TGCGCCAGCAGCTCCCGGCGGGACTCGGGGGCTGAAGAGCAGTTCTTC
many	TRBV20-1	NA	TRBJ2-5	CSAPLSSETQYF	TGCAGTGCTCCCCTTAGCTCGGAGACCCAGTACTTC
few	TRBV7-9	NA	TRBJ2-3	CASVARETDTQYF	TGTGCCAGCGTGGCCCGGGAGACAGATACGCAGTATTTT
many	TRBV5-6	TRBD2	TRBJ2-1	CASSPRTSGDRYNEQFF	TGTGCCAGCAGCCCGAGGACTAGCGGGGACCGATACAATGAGCAGTTCTTC
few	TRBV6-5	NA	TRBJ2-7	CASSYTAPGRDEQYF	TGTGCCAGCAGTTACACAGCCCCCGGCAGGGACGAGCAGTACTTC
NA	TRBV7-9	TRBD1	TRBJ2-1	CASSSGTGDNEQFF	TGTGCCAGCAGCTCCGGGACAGGGGACAATGAGCAGTTCTTC
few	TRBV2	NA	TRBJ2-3	CASSIPGGSTDTQYF	TGTGCCAGCAGTATTCCTGGCGGGAGCACAGATACGCAGTATTTT
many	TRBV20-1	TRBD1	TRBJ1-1	CSARDREWTEAFF	TGCAGTGCTAGGGACAGGGAGTGGACTGAAGCTTTCTTT
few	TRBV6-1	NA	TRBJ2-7	CASSLEEGLYEQYF	TGTGCCAGCAGTCTAGAAGAGGGTCTCTACGAGCAGTACTTC
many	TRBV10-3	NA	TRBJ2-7	CAISESLGSYEQYF	TGTGCCATCAGTGAGTCACTAGGAAGCTACGAGCAGTACTTC
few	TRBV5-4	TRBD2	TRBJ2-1	CASSLTPGLKSLLDEQFF	TGTGCCAGCAGCTTGACCCCGGGACTAAAAAGCCTGTTAGATGAGCAGTTCTTC
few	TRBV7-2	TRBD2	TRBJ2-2	CASSLPLAGVWTGELFF	TGTGCCAGCAGCTTACCACTAGCGGGAGTCTGGACCGGGGAGCTGTTTTTT
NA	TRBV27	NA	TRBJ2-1	CASTPTGIPNEQFF	TGTGCCAGCACCCCAACCGGGATCCCCAATGAGCAGTTCTTC
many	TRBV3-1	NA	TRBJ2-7	CASSLQVSEQYF	TGTGCCAGCAGTCTCCAGGTTTCCGAGCAGTACTTC
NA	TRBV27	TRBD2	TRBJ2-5	CASSLSWLAGETQYF	TGTGCCAGCAGTTTATCGTGGCTAGCGGGAGAGACCCAGTACTTC